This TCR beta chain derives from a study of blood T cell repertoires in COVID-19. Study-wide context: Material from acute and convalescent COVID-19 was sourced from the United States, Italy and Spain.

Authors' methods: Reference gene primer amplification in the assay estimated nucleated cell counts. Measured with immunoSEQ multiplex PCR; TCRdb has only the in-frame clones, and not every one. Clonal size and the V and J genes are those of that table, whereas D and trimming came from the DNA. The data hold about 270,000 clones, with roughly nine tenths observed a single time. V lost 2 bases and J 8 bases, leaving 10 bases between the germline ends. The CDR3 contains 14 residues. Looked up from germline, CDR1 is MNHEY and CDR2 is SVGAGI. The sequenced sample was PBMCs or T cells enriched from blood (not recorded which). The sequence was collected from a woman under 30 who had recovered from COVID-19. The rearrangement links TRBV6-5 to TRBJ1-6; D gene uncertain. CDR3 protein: CASSYNSRDSPLHF. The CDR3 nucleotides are TGTGCCAGCAGTTACAACTCGAGGGATTCACCCCTCCACTTT.